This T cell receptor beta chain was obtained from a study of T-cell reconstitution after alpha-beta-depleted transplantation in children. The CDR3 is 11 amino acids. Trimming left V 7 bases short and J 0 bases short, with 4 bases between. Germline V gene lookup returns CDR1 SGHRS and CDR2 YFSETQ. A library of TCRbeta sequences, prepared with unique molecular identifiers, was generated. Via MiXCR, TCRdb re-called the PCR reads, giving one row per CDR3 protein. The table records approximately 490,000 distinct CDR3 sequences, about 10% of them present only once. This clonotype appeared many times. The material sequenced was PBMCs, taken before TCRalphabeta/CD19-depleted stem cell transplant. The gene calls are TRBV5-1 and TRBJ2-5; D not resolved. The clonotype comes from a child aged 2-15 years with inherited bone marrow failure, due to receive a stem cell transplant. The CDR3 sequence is CASLDQETQYF. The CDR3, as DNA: TGCGCCAGCCTAGACCAAGAGACCCAGTACTTC.